Following are 29 T cell receptor beta chains from one sample sequenced in a study of beta chain features in type 1 diabetes (dated by TCRdb to 2017 to 2018). Preparation of the library involved the immunoSEQ multiplex PCR assay. The entire isolated RNA was reverse transcribed using the High Capacity cDNA Reverse Transcription Kit, and thus expressed TCRB transcripts were sequenced. Entries here come from immuneACCESS through TCRdb and include only in-frame sequences with V and J called. Some clones fail to appear in such tables; in the studies checked, an unresolved V gene covers under half of the shortfall, and the cause of the remainder is unknown. A total of a few hundred thousand clones appear in this sample, 25% to 35% of them only once. Under 5% of the sample rests with the top ten. The specimen sequenced was central memory CD4+ T cells from blood. These TCRs come from a man younger than 45 in good health.

This clone appeared once. The chain employs TRBV19 and TRBJ1-1; maybe TRBD1 (6 bases). The CDR3 contains 16 residues. Germline V gives CDR1 LNHDA, CDR2 SQIVND (reference sequence). With 1 base removed from V and 3 bases from J, the gap between germline ends came to 15 bases. In DNA, the CDR3 is TGTGCCAGTAGTATAGCCCCTTGGGGGCGGGACACTGAAGCTTTCTTT. Its translation: CASSIAPWGRDTEAFF.

This clone was counted only a few times. The chain joins TRBV4-2 to TRBJ2-1; 11 bases match TRBD2. The CDR3 runs 16 residues. V lost 0 bases, J lost 14 bases, and 12 bases stayed unmatched. CDR1 and CDR2 from the germline V gene are LGHNA and YNFKEQ. The CDR3 here is CASSQEGLAGGNRKFF. CDR3 sequence (DNA): TGTGCCAGCAGCCAAGAAGGGCTAGCGGGGGGAAATCGGAAGTTCTTC.

There are a few counts of this clone. The chain couples TRBV7-9 to TRBJ2-1, with D perhaps matching TRBD1 (6 bases). The CDR3 extends over 13 amino acids. Trimming stripped 6 bases from V and 10 bases from J, with 16 bases between. Germline CDR1 is SEHNR and CDR2 is FQNEAQ (reference sequence). The CDR3 nucleotides are TGTGCCAGCAGTCCAACAGGGCCTGAAGAGCAGTTCTTC. Its translation is CASSPTGPEEQFF.

The V and J genes are TRBV7-9 and TRBJ2-3; 10 nucleotides match TRBD1. Looked up from germline, CDR1 is SEHNR and CDR2 is FQNEAQ (reference sequence). This CDR3 has 14 residues. V was clipped by 3 bases and J by 4 bases; unmatched bases: 1. CDR3 protein: CASSLGQGSDTQYF. In DNA, the CDR3 is TGTGCCAGCAGCTTGGGACAGGGGTCAGATACGCAGTATTTT.

Notes on this clone: In the same sample, other DNA sequences code for this CDR3. V gene TRBV5-1 combines with J gene TRBJ2-1; 9 nucleotides align to TRBD2. Germline V gene data show CDR1 as SGHRS and CDR2 as YFSETQ. V lost 4 bases to trimming and J lost 10 bases; unmatched junction nucleotides: 15. The CDR3 is 16 amino acids. This CDR3 is CASSNQDPGLADEQFF. The CDR3 DNA reads as TGCGCCAGCAGCAACCAGGACCCGGGACTAGCCGACGAGCAGTTCTTC.

A few counts support this clone. This CDR3 reads CASSSSTPGGETQYF. The CDR3 bases are TGTGCCAGCAGCTCCTCAACCCCCGGGGGAGAGACCCAGTACTTC. V and J are TRBV11-2 and TRBJ2-5, with a weak D call TRBD2 (6 bases). The CDR3 covers 15 residues. Germline assignment: CDR1 SGHAT and CDR2 FQNNGV. V gave up 4 bases and J gave up 4 bases, with 16 bases separating them.

This clone showed up just a few times. The rearrangement links TRBV6-1 to TRBJ2-5; D may be TRBD2 (6 bases). Trimming took off 3 bases at V and 0 bases at J, with 11 bases between the two ends. The CDR3 is 15 residues long. Germline lookup yields CDR1 MNHNS and CDR2 SASEGT. The CDR3 loop reads CASSDPGTYQETQYF. The DNA of the CDR3 is TGTGCCAGCAGTGATCCAGGGACTTACCAAGAGACCCAGTACTTC.

The chain couples TRBV9 to TRBJ2-3; D is unclear. Trimming pared 3 bases from V and 2 bases from J, leaving 10 bases between. Germline V lookup: CDR1 SGDLS, CDR2 YYNGEE. The CDR3 extends over 14 amino acids. The CDR3 loop is CASSGTAYTDTQYF. CDR3 coding DNA: TGTGCCAGCAGCGGGACGGCCTACACAGATACGCAGTATTTT.

The rearrangement uses TRBV5-6 and TRBJ1-2; D is possibly TRBD1 (6 bases). Germline CDR1 SGHDT, CDR2 YYEEEE. V lost 4 bases, J lost 11 bases, and 15 bases lay in between. The CDR3 has 12 residues. The CDR3 protein is CASSLTGATYTF. The CDR3 bases are TGTGCCAGCAGCCTGACAGGCGCCACTTACACCTTC.

The rearrangement joins TRBV7-9 to TRBJ2-6; D is undetermined. Trimming left V 7 bases short and J 1 base short, with 2 bases between. Germline CDR1 reads SEHNR; CDR2 reads FQNEAQ (reference sequence). The CDR3 sequence is 12 residues long. This chain's CDR3 is CASNSGANVLTF. For the CDR3, the DNA is TGTGCCAGCAATTCTGGGGCCAACGTCCTGACTTTC. The complete variable domain, with remaining parts taken from reference TRBV7-9 and TRBJ2-6, reads DTGVSQNPRHKITKRGQNVTFRCDPISEHNRLYWYRQTLGQGPEFLTYFQNEAQLEKSRLLSDRFSAERPKGSFSTLEIQRTEQGDSAMYLCASNSGANVLTFGAGSRLTVL.

This CDR3 is CASTTAPGNTIYF. CDR3 DNA: TGTGCCAGCACCACGGCGCCTGGAAACACCATATATTTT. The genes are TRBV2 and TRBJ1-3; D is ambiguous. This CDR3 region has 13 residues. Per germline, CDR1 SNHLY and CDR2 FYNNEI. V shed 7 bases and J shed 2 bases, with 9 bases lying between them.

The chain joins TRBV5-1 to TRBJ2-5; TRBD2 matches 7 bases. The length of the CDR3 is 13 residues. Trimming cost V 6 bases and J 4 bases; bases outside gene matches: 6. Germline V gene sequence: CDR1 SGHRS, CDR2 YFSETQ. As DNA, the CDR3 is TGCGCCAGCAAGGGCGGGGGAGGAGAGACCCAGTACTTC. Encoded protein: CASKGGGGETQYF.

CDR3 protein: CASSLAAGETDTQYF. Written as DNA, the CDR3 is TGTGCCAGCAGCTTAGCGGCGGGGGAGACAGATACGCAGTATTTT. The rearrangement uses TRBV11-2 and TRBJ2-3, with TRBD2 identical over 7 bases. The CDR3 covers 15 residues. The J segment lost 3 bases and the V segment lost 1 base, leaving 4 bases of the junction unmatched. The germline V gene has CDR1 SGHAT and CDR2 FQNNGV.

This clone was detected only a few times. V and J are TRBV5-1 and TRBJ2-7, with D perhaps TRBD2 (6 bases). The ends were cut back, 7 bases at V and 0 bases at J, with 17 bases in the middle. This CDR3 spans 15 amino acids. The germline V gene encodes CDR1 SGHRS and CDR2 YFSETQ. CDR3 DNA sequence: TGCGCCAGCGCTCCCCTCCGGGACTCCTCCTACGAGCAGTACTTC. Translation gives CASAPLRDSSYEQYF.

There are a few counts of this clone. The chain has TRBV5-1 and TRBJ2-1; 7 bases line up with TRBD2. CDR3 length: 15 residues. Germline loops: CDR1 SGHRS, CDR2 YFSETQ. The trim removed 4 bases at V and 5 bases at J, leaving 9 bases unmatched. The CDR3 sequence is CASSLRGGPDNEQFF. The CDR3 nucleotides are TGCGCCAGCAGCCTCCGGGGAGGGCCAGACAATGAGCAGTTCTTC.

In its sample, this clone was seen many times. The chain is built from TRBV18 and TRBJ2-3, with D perhaps matching TRBD1 (5 bases). Looked up from germline, CDR1 is KGHSH and CDR2 is LQKENI. This CDR3 comprises 14 residues. The germline V and J ends were trimmed by 3 bases and 2 bases, with 9 bases remaining between them. CDR3 protein: CASSPRTNTDTQYF. Here the CDR3 DNA reads TGTGCCAGCTCACCGAGGACAAACACAGATACGCAGTATTTT.

This chain links TRBV15 with TRBJ2-5; D is perhaps TRBD1 or TRBD2 (6 bases each). Trimming cost V 0 bases and J 4 bases, with 15 bases left between them. In germline, CDR1 is LNHNV, CDR2 YYDKDF (reference sequence). This CDR3 is built from 16 residues. CDR3 in amino acids: CATSRDRLGGGETQYF. The CDR3 region has the DNA TGTGCCACCAGCAGAGACCGACTAGGGGGAGGAGAGACCCAGTACTTC.

This clone has just a few counts. The rearrangement links TRBV15 to TRBJ2-1, with D perhaps matching TRBD2 (6 bases). CDR3 size: 17 residues. Between the trimmed V and J ends, which lost 3 bases and 0 bases, there was a span of 15 bases. CDR1 is LNHNV, CDR2 YYDKDF, per germline (reference sequence). The CDR3 reads CATSSQRALPSYNEQFF. Written as DNA, the CDR3 is TGTGCCACCAGCAGCCAGCGGGCCCTCCCCTCCTACAATGAGCAGTTCTTC.

This chain joins TRBV4-1 and TRBJ2-3; D gene unclear. The CDR3 is made up of 13 amino acids. Deletions cut 0 bases from V and 7 bases from J, with 8 bases between. Germline CDR1 and CDR2: MGHRA and YSYEKL. For the CDR3, the DNA is TGCGCCAGCAGCCAAGATCCTCCGAATACGCAGTATTTT. Protein sequence: CASSQDPPNTQYF.

This clone was counted only a few times. The CDR3, as DNA: TGTGCCAGCAGATTTCTTAGCGGATCCTACAATGAGCAGTTCTTC. Protein: CASRFLSGSYNEQFF. The chain links TRBV5-4 to TRBJ2-1, with TRBD2 as a possible D gene (6 bases). V shed 5 bases and J shed 1 base, with 13 bases lying between them. Germline values: CDR1 SGHNT, CDR2 YYREEE (reference sequence). The CDR3 consists of 15 residues.

This chain joins TRBV11-2 and TRBJ2-5; a possible D gene is TRBD1 (6 bases). The CDR3 has 15 amino acids. V was shortened by 5 bases and J by 5 bases, with 18 bases between the two germline ends. The germline V gene encodes CDR1 SGHAT and CDR2 FQNNGV. This CDR3 is CASSAGPGTQETQYF. CDR3 bases: TGTGCCAGCAGCGCAGGCCCCGGGACACAGGAGACCCAGTACTTC.

The chain couples TRBV7-2 to TRBJ2-7; 13 bases agree with TRBD2. The CDR3 contains 14 residues. CDR1 and CDR2 (germline): SGHTA, FQGNSA. Losses at the gene ends were 10 bases for V and 6 bases for J; bases not matched to a gene: 9. CDR3 loop: CATTLAGGPGEQYF. The CDR3 DNA is TGTGCCACCACACTAGCGGGAGGGCCCGGCGAGCAGTACTTC.

The table lists this clone with a few counts. The V and J genes are TRBV29-1 and TRBJ2-3; no firm D call. Trimming took off 6 bases at V and 1 base at J, with 5 bases between the two ends. CDR3 length: 11 residues. From germline, CDR1 is SQVTM and CDR2 ANQGSEA. In nucleotides, the CDR3 is TGCAGCGTGATGGGCACAGATACGCAGTATTTT. It encodes CSVMGTDTQYF.

This clone was observed a few times. In DNA form, the CDR3 reads TGTGCCAGCAGCCAGAGAAGTGAGCAGTTCTTC. As protein: CASSQRSEQFF. The chain links TRBV14 to TRBJ2-1; no clear D. Trimming stripped 3 bases from V and 9 bases from J, with 6 bases between. In germline, CDR1 is SGHDN, CDR2 FVKESK. The CDR3 has 11 residues. Combining the CDR3 with reference TRBV14 and TRBJ2-1 gives the whole variable domain EAGVTQFPSHSVIEKGQTVTLRCDPISGHDNLYWYRRVMGKEIKFLLHFVKESKQDESGMPNNRFLAERTGGTYSTLKVQPAELEDSGVYFCASSQRSEQFFGPGTRLTVL.

The chain couples TRBV27 to TRBJ2-1, with 9 positions matching TRBD2. The V gene's germline CDR1 is MNHEY and CDR2 SMNVEV (reference sequence). The CDR3 runs 15 residues. V gave up 3 bases and J gave up 4 bases; unmatched junction bases: 4. In DNA, the CDR3 is TGTGCCAGCAGTTTTGGCCTAGCGGGGTACAATGAGCAGTTCTTC. It specifies CASSFGLAGYNEQFF.

The rearrangement joins TRBV29-1 to TRBJ1-1, with D tentatively TRBD1 (5 bases). V lost 7 bases to trimming and J lost 5 bases, with 17 bases between them. The CDR3 consists of 13 residues. Germline V lookup: CDR1 SQVTM, CDR2 ANQGSEA. CDR3 loop: CSATTGGKTEAFF. CDR3 DNA: TGCAGCGCCACCACCGGGGGAAAGACTGAAGCTTTCTTT.

This clone turned up a few times. This chain connects TRBV28 to TRBJ2-5; unclear D gene. The CDR3 extends over 11 amino acids. Germline loops: CDR1 MDHEN, CDR2 SYDVKM. Deletions cut 5 bases from V and 1 base from J, with 2 bases between. CDR3 loop: CASSVQETQYF. The CDR3 nucleotides read TGTGCCAGCAGTGTCCAAGAGACCCAGTACTTC.

This clone was found a few times. The J gene is TRBJ2-7, the V gene TRBV29-1; D unclear. V was shortened by 6 bases and J by 3 bases, with 15 bases between the two germline ends. CDR3 size: 13 residues. Germline loops: CDR1 SQVTM, CDR2 ANQGSEA. CDR3 in DNA: TGCAGCGTCATCATGACAACTAACTACGAGCAGTACTTC. It encodes CSVIMTTNYEQYF.

V gene TRBV4-1 combines with J gene TRBJ2-5; 11 nucleotides line up with TRBD2. From germline, CDR1 is MGHRA and CDR2 YSYEKL. CDR3 size: 14 residues. Germline trimming cut 5 bases from V and 5 bases from J; bases unmatched to any gene: 4. The DNA of the CDR3 is TGCGCCAGCAGCTCACTAGCGGGGGTTGAGACCCAGTACTTC. Protein product: CASSSLAGVETQYF.